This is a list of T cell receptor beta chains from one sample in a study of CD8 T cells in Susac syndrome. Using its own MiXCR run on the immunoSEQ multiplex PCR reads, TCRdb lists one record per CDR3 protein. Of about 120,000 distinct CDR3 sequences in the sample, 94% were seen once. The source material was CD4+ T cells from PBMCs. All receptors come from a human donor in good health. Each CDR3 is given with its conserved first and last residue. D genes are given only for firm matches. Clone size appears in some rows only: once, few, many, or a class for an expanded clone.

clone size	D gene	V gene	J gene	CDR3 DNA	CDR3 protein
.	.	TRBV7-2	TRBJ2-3	TGTGCCAGCAGCCCCGGGTCTGTAGGGCCTCCAAATACGCAGTATTTT	CASSPGSVGPPNTQYF
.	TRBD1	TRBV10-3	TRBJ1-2	TGTGCCATCAGTGAGTCTACAGGGGAGCGCTACACCTTC	CAISESTGERYTF
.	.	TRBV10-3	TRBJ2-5	TGTGCCATCAGTGAGAGGGGCATCCAAGAGACCCAGTACTTC	CAISERGIQETQYF
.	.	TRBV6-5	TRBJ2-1	TGTGCCAGCAGTTACCGGGCAGTCTCCTACAATGAGCAGTTCTTC	CASSYRAVSYNEQFF
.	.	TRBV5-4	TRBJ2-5	TGTGCCAGCAGCCCCGCTAACCGTGGGGAGGAGACCCAGTACTTC	CASSPANRGEETQYF
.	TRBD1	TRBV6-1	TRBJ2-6	TGTGCCAGCGGGGAGACAGGGGACAACGTCCTGACTTTC	CASGETGDNVLTF
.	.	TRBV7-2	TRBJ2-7	TGTGCCAGCAGCTTAGGGCAGGACGAGCAGTACTTC	CASSLGQDEQYF
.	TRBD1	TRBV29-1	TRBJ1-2	TGCAGCGGCTGGACAGGGAGAGACTATGGCTACACCTTC	CSGWTGRDYGYTF
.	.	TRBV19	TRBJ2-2	TGTGCCAGTCAAAAACCTAAGGGGGGCGCAAGAACCGGGGAGCTGTTTTTT	CASQKPKGGARTGELFF
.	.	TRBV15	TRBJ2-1	TGTGCCACCAGCAGAGATCGGACGGGACGGAGGCAGTTCTTC	CATSRDRTGRRQFF
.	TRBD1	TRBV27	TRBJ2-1	TGTGCCAGCAGAAAGGGACAGCCTGAGCAGTTCTTC	CASRKGQPEQFF
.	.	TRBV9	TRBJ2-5	TGTGCCAGCAGCGGGGACTGGCGAGAATACCAAGAGACCCAGTACTTC	CASSGDWREYQETQYF
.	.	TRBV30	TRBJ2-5	TGTGCCTGGAGTCCCCGGGACCGTGTCGAGACCCAGTACTTC	CAWSPRDRVETQYF
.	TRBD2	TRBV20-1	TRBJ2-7	TGCAGTGCCCCGGGACTAGCGGGAGGACTCGAGCAGTACTTC	CSAPGLAGGLEQYF
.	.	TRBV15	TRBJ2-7	TGTGCCACCCCCGGGGGGACACCGAACTCCTACGAGCAGTACTTC	CATPGGTPNSYEQYF
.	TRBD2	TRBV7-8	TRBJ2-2	TGTGCCAGCAGCTTCGGCGGGAGCGGCACCGGGGAGCTGTTTTTT	CASSFGGSGTGELFF
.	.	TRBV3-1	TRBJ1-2	TGTGCCAGCAGCCAAGCCCCGTCCTATGGCTACACCTTC	CASSQAPSYGYTF
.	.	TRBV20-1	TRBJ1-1	TGCAGTGCTAGAGAGGGGAAAAACACTGAAGCTTTCTTT	CSAREGKNTEAFF
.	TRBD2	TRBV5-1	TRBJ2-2	TGCGCCAGCAGCCAACTAGCGGGAGAGGCCGGGGAGCTGTTTTTT	CASSQLAGEAGELFF
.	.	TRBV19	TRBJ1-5	TGTGCCAGTAGCTATGAAGGCAATCAGCCCCAGCATTTT	CASSYEGNQPQHF
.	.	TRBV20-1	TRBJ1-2	TGCAGTGCAAATATTAACTATGGCTACACCTTC	CSANINYGYTF
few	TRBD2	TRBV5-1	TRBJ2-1	TGCGCCAGCAGCTTAGGGACTAGCGGGAGTGGGTACAATGAGCAGTTCTTC	CASSLGTSGSGYNEQFF
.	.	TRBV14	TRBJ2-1	TGTGCCAGCAGCCCACCGGGACCTCTATACAATGAGCAGTTCTTC	CASSPPGPLYNEQFF
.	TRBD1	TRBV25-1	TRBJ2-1	TGTGCCAGCAAGGGGGCCGCGTGGAATGAGCAGTTCTTC	CASKGAAWNEQFF
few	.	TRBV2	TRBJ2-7	TGTGCCAGCAGTGAACGCACGGGACCCTACGAGCAGTACTTC	CASSERTGPYEQYF
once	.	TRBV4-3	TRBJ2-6	TGCGCCAGCCACGGAGACAGGATAAACTCTGGGGCCAACGTCCTGACTTTC	CASHGDRINSGANVLTF
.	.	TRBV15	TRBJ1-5	TGTGCCACCAAAGCCGGCCAAAGCAATCAGCCCCAGCATTTT	CATKAGQSNQPQHF
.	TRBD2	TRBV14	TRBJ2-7	TGTGCCAGCAGCCACTTCCCTAAATTCGGCGGGAGGGCCTACGAGCAGTACTTC	CASSHFPKFGGRAYEQYF
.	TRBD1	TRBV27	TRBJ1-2	TGTGCCAGCAGTTCACCGGACAGGGGGTTAGTTGGCTACACCTTC	CASSSPDRGLVGYTF
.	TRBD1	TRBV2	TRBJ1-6	TGTGCCAGCACTGGGACAGGGAATTCACCCCTCCACTTT	CASTGTGNSPLHF
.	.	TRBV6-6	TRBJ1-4	TGTGCCAGCAGACCGGGACTACCTTCGGGAAAACTGTTTTTT	CASRPGLPSGKLFF
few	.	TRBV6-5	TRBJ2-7	TGTGCCAGCAGCTACGAGACAGGAGCACGCTACGAGCAGTACTTC	CASSYETGARYEQYF
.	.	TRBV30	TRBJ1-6	TGTGCCTGGAGTCGGGAGGGCAGGAATTATTCACCCCTCCACTTT	CAWSREGRNYSPLHF
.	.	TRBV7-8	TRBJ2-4	TGTGCCAGCAGCTTAATGGGAAATGCGGACATTCAGTACTTC	CASSLMGNADIQYF
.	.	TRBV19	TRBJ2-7	TGTGCCAGTAGTATCCTAGCGAAGGGCTCCTACGAGCAGTACTTC	CASSILAKGSYEQYF
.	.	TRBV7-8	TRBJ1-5	TGTGCCAGCAGCTTAAAGGGGGATCAGCCCCAGCATTTT	CASSLKGDQPQHF
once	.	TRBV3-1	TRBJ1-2	TGTGCCAGCAGCCAAGGGGGGACAATTGTCACCTTC	CASSQGGTIVTF
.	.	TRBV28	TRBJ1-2	TGTGCCAGCGCGGGGACGCCAACCTCTAACTATGGCTACACCTTC	CASAGTPTSNYGYTF
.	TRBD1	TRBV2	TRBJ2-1	TGTGCCAGCATACGAGGAACAGGGGGGTACAATGAGCAGTTCTTC	CASIRGTGGYNEQFF
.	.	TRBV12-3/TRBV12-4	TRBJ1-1	TGTGCCAGCAGCCAATCCACGGGGTCTGAAGCTTTCTTT	CASSQSTGSEAFF
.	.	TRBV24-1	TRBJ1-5	TGTGCCACCAGTGACCGGGGGGGAGTGGGACAGCCCCAGCATTTT	CATSDRGGVGQPQHF